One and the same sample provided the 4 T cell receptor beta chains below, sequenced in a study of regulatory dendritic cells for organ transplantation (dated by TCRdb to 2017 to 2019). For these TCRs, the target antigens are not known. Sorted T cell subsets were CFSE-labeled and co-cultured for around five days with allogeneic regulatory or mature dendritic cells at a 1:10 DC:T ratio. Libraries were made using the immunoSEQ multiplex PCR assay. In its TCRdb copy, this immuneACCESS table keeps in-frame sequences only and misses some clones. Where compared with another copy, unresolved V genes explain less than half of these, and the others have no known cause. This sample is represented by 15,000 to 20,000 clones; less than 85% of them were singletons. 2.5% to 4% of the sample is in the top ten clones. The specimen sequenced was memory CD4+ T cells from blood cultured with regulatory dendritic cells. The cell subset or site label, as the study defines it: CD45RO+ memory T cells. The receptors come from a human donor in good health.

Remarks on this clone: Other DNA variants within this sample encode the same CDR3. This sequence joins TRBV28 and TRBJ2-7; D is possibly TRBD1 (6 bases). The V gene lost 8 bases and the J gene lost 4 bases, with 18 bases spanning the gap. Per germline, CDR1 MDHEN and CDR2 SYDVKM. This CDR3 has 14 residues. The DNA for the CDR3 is TGTGCCAGCGGAACAGGGACCGTGAGTTACGAGCAGTACTTC. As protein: CASGTGTVSYEQYF.

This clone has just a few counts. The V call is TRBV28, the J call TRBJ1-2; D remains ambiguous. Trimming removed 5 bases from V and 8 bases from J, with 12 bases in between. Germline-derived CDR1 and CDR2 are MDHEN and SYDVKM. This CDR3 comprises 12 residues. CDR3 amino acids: CASSNNLMGYTF. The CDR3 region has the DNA TGTGCCAGCAGTAACAACCTAATGGGCTACACCTTC.

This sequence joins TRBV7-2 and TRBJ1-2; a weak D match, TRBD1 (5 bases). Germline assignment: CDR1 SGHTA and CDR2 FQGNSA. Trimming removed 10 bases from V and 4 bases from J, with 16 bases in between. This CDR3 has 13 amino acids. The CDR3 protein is CATMSGAGYGYTF. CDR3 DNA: TGTGCCACCATGAGTGGGGCGGGCTATGGCTACACCTTC.

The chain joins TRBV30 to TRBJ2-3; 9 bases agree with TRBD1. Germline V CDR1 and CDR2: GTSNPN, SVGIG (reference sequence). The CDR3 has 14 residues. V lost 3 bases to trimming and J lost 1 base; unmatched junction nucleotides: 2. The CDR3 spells CAWSWDRGTDTQYF. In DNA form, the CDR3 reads TGTGCCTGGAGCTGGGACAGGGGCACAGATACGCAGTATTTT. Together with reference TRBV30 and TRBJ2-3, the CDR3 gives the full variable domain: SQTIHQWPATLVQPVGSPLSLECTVEGTSNPNLYWYRQAAGRGLQLLFYSVGIGQISSEVPQNLSASRPQDRQFILSSKKLLLSDSGFYLCAWSWDRGTDTQYFGPGTRLTVL.